Detailed here is one TCR beta chain. Other DNA sequences of this sample code for an identical CDR3. It was CD45RO-negative cells, positively selected for CCR7, that made up naive CD8 cells, with terminally differentiated effector memory CD45RA+ cells excluded. These data come from a study of shared clonotypes between healthy human individuals. Evenly divided among several immunoSEQ plates was the genomic DNA of each subset. The protocol was immunoSEQ multiplex PCR, while the TCRdb copy is restricted to in-frame clones and leaves out a portion. The sample consists of 2 million or so clones, roughly 95% of them appearing once. Germline V lookup: CDR1 MGHDK, CDR2 SYGVNS. The germline V and J ends were trimmed by 1 base and 3 bases, with 8 bases remaining between them. CDR3 length: 14 amino acids.

The chain couples TRBV25-1 to TRBJ2-3, with a possible D match to TRBD2 (6 bases). This TCR was sampled from a man aged 18 to 35 in good health. The specimen was naive CD8+ T cells sorted from blood. In nucleotides, the CDR3 is TGTGCCAGCAGTGAATTTCGGGGGACAGATACGCAGTATTTT. It encodes CASSEFRGTDTQYF.